This T cell receptor (beta chain) was documented in a study of preoperative IRX-2 immunotherapy in early breast cancer. Treatment noted: preoperative locoregional IRX-2 cytokine immunotherapy. Assay: immunoSEQ multiplex PCR; the TCRdb copy retains only in-frame clones and omits some. The sample lists around 57,000 clones, approximately 94% seen once, with roughly 1.5% in the top ten. This sequence was found in a human donor with breast cancer. The sample here was taken from a patient treated with IRX-2 immunotherapy.

CDR3 protein: CASLGDRRQPQHF. Written as DNA, the CDR3 is TGTGCCAGCCTGGGGGACAGGAGACAGCCCCAGCATTTT. V and J are TRBV2 and TRBJ1-5; TRBD1 aligns across 8 bases. The CDR3 length is 13 residues. The germline CDR1 and CDR2 sequences are SNHLY and FYNNEI. V lost 8 bases to trimming and J lost 7 bases; unmatched junction nucleotides: 7.